The 29 T cell receptor beta chains below were found in one sample sequenced in a study of OX40 agonist ivuxolimab in advanced cancers. Here immunoSEQ multiplex PCR was the method, and the copy in TCRdb shows in-frame clones only, minus some. The profile covers around 76,000 clones, with approximately 78% appearing a single time and approximately 5.3% taken by the ten largest. The sequencing used CD4+ or CD8+ T cells sorted from blood, collected in a trial of the OX40 agonist ivuxolimab. The source is an adult with an advanced solid tumor such as melanoma, head and neck, liver or kidney cancer.

This chain connects TRBV25-1 to TRBJ1-2; perhaps TRBD1 as D (6 bases). This CDR3 spans 13 amino acids. CDR1 is MGHDK, CDR2 SYGVNS, per germline. The V end lost 4 bases, the J end lost 6 bases, and 12 bases lay between the germline ends. The CDR3 loop is CASSVGGADGYTF. The CDR3 region has the DNA TGTGCCAGCAGTGTAGGGGGGGCGGATGGCTACACCTTC.

This chain links TRBV5-1 with TRBJ1-2, with TRBD1 matching 8 bases. This CDR3 has 16 residues. In germline, CDR1 is SGHRS, CDR2 YFSETQ. V lost 0 bases, J lost 3 bases, and 7 bases stayed unmatched. For the CDR3, the DNA is TGCGCCAGCAGCTTGGCCCCCTCGACAGGGGACTATGGCTACACCTTC. Protein product: CASSLAPSTGDYGYTF.

The rearrangement uses TRBV7-9 and TRBJ2-3; D is possibly TRBD1 (6 bases). This CDR3 has 14 amino acids. V lost 5 bases and J 2 bases, leaving 11 bases between the germline ends. Germline V gene data show CDR1 as SEHNR and CDR2 as FQNEAQ (reference sequence). This CDR3 is CASSNPGDTDTQYF. The DNA for the CDR3 is TGTGCCAGCAGCAACCCAGGGGACACAGATACGCAGTATTTT.

The chain couples TRBV5-6 to TRBJ2-1; TRBD2 aligns across 10 bases. J gave up 3 bases and V 4 bases, and 4 bases lay outside the gene matches. The CDR3 extends over 15 amino acids. Germline-derived CDR1 and CDR2 are SGHDT and YYEEEE. Written as DNA, the CDR3 is TGTGCCAGCAGCACGACTAGCGGGTACTACAATGAGCAGTTCTTC. Amino acids: CASSTTSGYYNEQFF.

This clone was seen a single time. This sequence joins TRBV5-1 and TRBJ2-5; D is unclear. Per germline, CDR1 SGHRS and CDR2 YFSETQ. The CDR3 consists of 12 residues. The V end lost 4 bases, the J end lost 1 base, and 5 bases lay between the germline ends. In DNA, the CDR3 is TGCGCCAGCAGCCGCTCCCAAGAGACCCAGTACTTC. Translating gives CASSRSQETQYF.

CDR3 residues: CASSEYGTGLDEQYF. Here the CDR3 DNA reads TGTGCCAGCAGTGAATATGGGACAGGGTTGGACGAGCAGTACTTC. The chain is built from TRBV25-1 and TRBJ2-7, with 9 bases fitting TRBD1. The germline gives CDR1 MGHDK, CDR2 SYGVNS. The CDR3 is 15 amino acids. V lost 0 bases and J lost 5; bases outside the gene matches: 5.

The chain is built from TRBV7-2 and TRBJ2-7, with a weak D call TRBD1 (5 bases). CDR1 and CDR2 from the germline V gene are SGHTA and FQGNSA. The CDR3 is 15 residues long. V lost 5 bases and J lost 0, with 14 bases in between. The CDR3: CASSQDLDTSYEQYF. As DNA, the CDR3 is TGTGCCAGCAGCCAAGATCTGGACACCTCCTACGAGCAGTACTTC.

The CDR3 sequence is CASSWDYEQYF. CDR3 sequence (DNA): TGTGCCAGCAGTTGGGACTACGAGCAGTACTTC. V and J are TRBV11-2 and TRBJ2-7, with no clear D. The V gene lost 6 bases and the J gene lost 3 bases, with 6 bases spanning the gap. The CDR3 loop spans 11 amino acids. Germline assignment: CDR1 SGHAT and CDR2 FQNNGV. Complete variable domain (other parts from reference TRBV11-2 and TRBJ2-7): EAGVAQSPRYKIIEKRQSVAFWCNPISGHATLYWYQQILGQGPKLLIQFQNNGVVDDSQLPKDRFSAERLKGVDSTLKIQPAKLEDSAVYLCASSWDYEQYFGPGTRLTVT.

The chain recombines TRBV9 with TRBJ1-5; TRBD1 might be the D (5 bases). Germline V gene lookup returns CDR1 SGDLS and CDR2 YYNGEE. Trimming left V 3 bases short and J 2 bases short, with 12 bases between. The CDR3 is 15 amino acids. The chain's CDR3 is CASSAGPNRNQPQHF. DNA for the CDR3: TGTGCCAGCAGCGCGGGGCCGAACCGCAATCAGCCCCAGCATTTT.

The chain combines TRBV7-2 with TRBJ1-5; no reliable D call. The CDR3 runs to 12 residues. CDR1 SGHTA and CDR2 FQGNSA come from the germline V gene. The V gene lost 0 bases and the J gene lost 13 bases, with 10 bases spanning the gap. The CDR3 protein is CASSLAHGGQHF. The CDR3 DNA reads as TGTGCCAGCAGCTTAGCGCACGGAGGACAGCATTTT.

This chain uses TRBV30 with TRBJ1-5; D not certain. The V gene lost 0 bases and the J gene lost 3 bases, with 9 bases spanning the gap. The CDR3 consists of 14 residues. The V gene's germline CDR1 is GTSNPN and CDR2 SVGIG (reference sequence). As DNA, the CDR3 is TGTGCCTGGAGTGTAAACAGCTACAATCAGCCCCAGCATTTT. Its protein is CAWSVNSYNQPQHF.

DNA of the CDR3: TGTGCCAGCAGCCTCCGGGCCAACAATGAGCAGTTCTTC. It is translated as CASSLRANNEQFF. The V call is TRBV6-5, the J call TRBJ2-1, with unresolved D. V was shortened by 6 bases and J by 5 bases, with 11 bases between the two germline ends. The CDR3 spans 13 residues. Germline lookup yields CDR1 MNHEY and CDR2 SVGAGI.

This chain uses TRBV12-5 with TRBJ1-2; no reliable D call. Germline CDR1 is LGHNT and CDR2 is FRNRAP. The V gene lost 1 base and the J gene lost 4 bases, with 7 bases spanning the gap. The CDR3 loop spans 13 amino acids. The CDR3: CASGLDDLYGYTF. Here the CDR3 DNA reads TGTGCTAGTGGTTTGGACGACCTCTATGGCTACACCTTC.

This sequence joins TRBV7-2 and TRBJ2-7; TRBD1 matches 9 bases. CDR1 and CDR2 from the germline V gene are SGHTA and FQGNSA. V lost 1 base and J lost 5; bases outside the gene matches: 6. This CDR3 is built from 15 residues. CDR3 DNA: TGTGCCAGCAGCTTAGGGGGGGACAGGGTCCACGAGCAGTACTTC. Translating gives CASSLGGDRVHEQYF.

Only a few counts were recorded for this clone. This sequence joins TRBV27 and TRBJ1-5; D remains ambiguous. Trimming left V 6 bases short and J 5 bases short, with 11 bases between. Per the germline V gene, CDR1 is MNHEY and CDR2 is SMNVEV (reference sequence). This CDR3 contains 13 residues. CDR3 coding DNA: TGTGCCAGCAGCCCGTACTGGGATCAGCCCCAGCATTTT. This codes for CASSPYWDQPQHF.

The rearrangement uses TRBV6-4 and TRBJ1-2; 7 nucleotides align to TRBD1. Unmatched junction bases numbered 11, after V lost 5 bases and J lost 5 bases. The CDR3 is made up of 15 amino acids. Germline-derived CDR1 and CDR2 are MRHNA and SNTAGT. CDR3 amino acids: CASSPYRDRPYGYTF. The CDR3 DNA reads TGTGCCAGCAGTCCTTACCGGGACAGACCTTATGGCTACACCTTC.

The rearrangement uses TRBV7-3 and TRBJ2-1; 9 bases line up with TRBD2. The V gene's germline CDR1 is SGHTA and CDR2 FQGTGA. The CDR3 is 15 amino acids. Losses at the gene ends were 5 bases for V and 4 bases for J; bases not matched to a gene: 6. CDR3 residues: CASSLGLATYNEQFF. As DNA, the CDR3 is TGTGCCAGCAGCCTAGGACTAGCGACTTACAATGAGCAGTTCTTC.

The V gene is TRBV18, the J gene TRBJ2-3; 8 bases align to TRBD1. The CDR3 has 16 amino acids. The V and J ends lost 1 base and 2 bases, in that order; junction bases with no gene match: 5. CDR1 and CDR2 (germline): KGHSH, LQKENI. The CDR3 nucleotides are TGTGCCAGCTCACCACTCCAGGACAGGGACACAGATACGCAGTATTTT. Encoded protein: CASSPLQDRDTDTQYF.

The chain has TRBV9 and TRBJ2-5, with 11 positions matching TRBD2. Germline V CDR1 and CDR2: SGDLS, YYNGEE. Trimming cost V 2 bases and J 4 bases; bases outside gene matches: 1. The CDR3 runs to 14 residues. As DNA, the CDR3 is TGTGCCAGCAGCGTCGGACTAGCGGGAGAGACCCAGTACTTC. This sequence encodes CASSVGLAGETQYF.

The chain uses TRBV11-3 and TRBJ2-2; TRBD1 aligns across 9 bases. CDR3 length: 15 residues. V lost 5 bases to trimming and J lost 4 bases; unmatched junction nucleotides: 5. Germline V CDR1 and CDR2: SGHNT, YENEEA. In DNA, the CDR3 is TGTGCCAGCAGCCCCGGGACAGGGCTCACCGGGGAGCTGTTTTTT. Amino acid sequence: CASSPGTGLTGELFF.

The V gene is TRBV27, the J gene TRBJ2-1; 10 bases are shared with TRBD2. This CDR3 is built from 18 residues. With V trimmed by 2 bases and J by 6 bases, 13 bases remained unmatched. Germline lookup yields CDR1 MNHEY and CDR2 SMNVEV (reference sequence). DNA for the CDR3: TGTGCCAGCAGTTTACCCCCTCTAGCGGGAGTTGGGGCCAATGAGCAGTTCTTC. Protein: CASSLPPLAGVGANEQFF.

This clone was observed a handful of times. The chain carries TRBV6-1 and TRBJ1-5; D not resolved. V dropped 4 bases and J dropped 11 bases, with 12 bases sitting between them. The germline CDR1 and CDR2 sequences are MNHNS and SASEGT. CDR3 length equals 12 residues. The CDR3: CASSVGSSAQHF. The DNA of the CDR3 is TGTGCCAGCAGTGTCGGCAGCAGCGCCCAGCATTTT.

There are a few counts of this clone. V is TRBV28 and J is TRBJ1-1, with D possibly matching TRBD1 (5 bases). The CDR3 is 11 residues long. CDR1 MDHEN and CDR2 SYDVKM come from the germline V gene. Trimming removed 8 bases at V and 5 bases at J, with 9 bases between. In DNA, the CDR3 is TGTGCCAGCGGAGGGGAAACTGAAGCTTTCTTT. This gives the protein CASGGETEAFF.

This chain connects TRBV7-9 to TRBJ2-7; 9 nucleotides match TRBD2. CDR1 and CDR2 from the germline V gene are SEHNR and FQNEAQ (reference sequence). V lost 1 base to trimming and J lost 2 bases; unmatched junction nucleotides: 6. The CDR3 is 16 amino acids. The CDR3 sequence: CASSLGLPSGTYEQYF. CDR3 bases: TGTGCCAGCAGCTTAGGGCTTCCTAGCGGGACCTACGAGCAGTACTTC.

The chain employs TRBV28 and TRBJ2-6; D is uncertain. CDR1 is MDHEN and CDR2 is SYDVKM in the germline V gene. The CDR3 contains 16 residues. With 5 bases removed from V and 3 bases from J, the gap between germline ends came to 14 bases. CDR3 amino acids: CASSPVGSRGANVLTF. The CDR3 DNA reads as TGTGCCAGCAGTCCCGTGGGGTCGCGTGGGGCCAACGTCCTGACTTTC.

V usage is TRBV28 and J usage is TRBJ1-5, with 7 bases matching TRBD1. Trimming took 2 bases from V and 4 from J; bases not matched to a gene: 8. Germline loops: CDR1 MDHEN, CDR2 SYDVKM. The CDR3 loop spans 16 amino acids. CDR3 region: CASSLIEGAGNQPQHF. CDR3 DNA sequence: TGTGCCAGCAGTTTAATTGAGGGGGCGGGGAATCAGCCCCAGCATTTT.

This clone has only a few counts. This chain connects TRBV5-1 to TRBJ1-2; no clear D. Germline-derived CDR1 and CDR2 are SGHRS and YFSETQ. Trimming left V 0 bases short and J 7 bases short, with 10 bases between. There are 13 residues in the CDR3. Here the CDR3 DNA reads TGCGCCAGCAGCTTGGAGCAACCAGTTGGCTACACCTTC. Encoded protein: CASSLEQPVGYTF.

The chain employs TRBV6-5 and TRBJ1-1; D uncertain. In germline, CDR1 is MNHEY, CDR2 SVGAGI. The V end was cut by 2 bases, the J end by 3 bases, with 7 bases between. The CDR3 covers 13 residues. In nucleotides, the CDR3 is TGTGCCAGCAGTTACGTTTTTGACACTGAAGCTTTCTTT. Translation gives CASSYVFDTEAFF.

This clone was detected once. The gene calls are TRBV6-1 and TRBJ1-3, with D unclear. Germline V gene lookup returns CDR1 MNHNS and CDR2 SASEGT. This CDR3 is built from 12 residues. The V and J ends lost 3 bases and 8 bases respectively, with 8 bases between them. This CDR3 reads CASSDLADTIYF. The CDR3, as DNA: TGTGCCAGCAGTGATCTTGCGGACACCATATATTTT.